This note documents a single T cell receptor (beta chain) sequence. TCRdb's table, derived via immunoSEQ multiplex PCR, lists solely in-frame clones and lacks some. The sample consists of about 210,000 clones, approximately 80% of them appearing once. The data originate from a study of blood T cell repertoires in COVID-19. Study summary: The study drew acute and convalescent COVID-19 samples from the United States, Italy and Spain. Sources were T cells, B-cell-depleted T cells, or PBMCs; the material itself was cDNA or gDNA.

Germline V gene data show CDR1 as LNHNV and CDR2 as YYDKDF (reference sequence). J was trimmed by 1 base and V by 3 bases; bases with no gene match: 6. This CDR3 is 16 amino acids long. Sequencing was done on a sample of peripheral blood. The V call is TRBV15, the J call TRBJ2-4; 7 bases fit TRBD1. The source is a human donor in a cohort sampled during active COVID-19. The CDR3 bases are TGTGCCACCAGCAGGACAGGGCTAGGGGCCAAAAACATTCAGTACTTC. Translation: CATSRTGLGAKNIQYF.